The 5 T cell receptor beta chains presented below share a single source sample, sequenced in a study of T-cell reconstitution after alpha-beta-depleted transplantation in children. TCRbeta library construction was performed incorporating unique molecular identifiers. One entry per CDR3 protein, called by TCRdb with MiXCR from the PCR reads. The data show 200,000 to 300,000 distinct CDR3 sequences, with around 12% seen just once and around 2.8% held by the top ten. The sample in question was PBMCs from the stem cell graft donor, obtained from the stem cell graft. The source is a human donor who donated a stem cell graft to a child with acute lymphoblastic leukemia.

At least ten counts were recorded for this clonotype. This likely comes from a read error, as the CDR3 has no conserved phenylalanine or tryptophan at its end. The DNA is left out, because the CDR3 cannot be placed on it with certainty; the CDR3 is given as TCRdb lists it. CDR3 region: CASSSRGP. The genes are TRBV9 and TRBJ1-2; TRBD1, as called in the table, went unchecked against the DNA. Germline CDR1 SGDLS, CDR2 YYNGEE. Counting both end residues, the CDR3 totals 8 amino acids.

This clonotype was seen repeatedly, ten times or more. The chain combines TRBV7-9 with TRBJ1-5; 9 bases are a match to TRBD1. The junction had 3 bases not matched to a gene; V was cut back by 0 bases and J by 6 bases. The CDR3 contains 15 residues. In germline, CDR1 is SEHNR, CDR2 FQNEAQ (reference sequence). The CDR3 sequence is CASSLAGTGSQPQHF. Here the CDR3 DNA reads TGTGCCAGCAGCTTAGCCGGGACAGGGAGTCAGCCCCAGCATTTT.

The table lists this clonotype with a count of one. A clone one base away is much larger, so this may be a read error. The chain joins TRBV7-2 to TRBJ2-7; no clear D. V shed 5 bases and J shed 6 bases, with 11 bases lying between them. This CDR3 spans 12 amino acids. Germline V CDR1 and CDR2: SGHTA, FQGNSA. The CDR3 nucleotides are TGTGCCAGCAGCAATAACTGGCCCGAGCAGTACTTC. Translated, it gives CASSNNWPEQYF.

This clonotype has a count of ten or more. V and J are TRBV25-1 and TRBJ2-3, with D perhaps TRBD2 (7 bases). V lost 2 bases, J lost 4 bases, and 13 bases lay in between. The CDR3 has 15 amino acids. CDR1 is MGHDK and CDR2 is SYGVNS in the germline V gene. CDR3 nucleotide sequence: TGTGCCAGCAGTGAACGGGGGGCCCTCCCAGATACGCAGTATTTT. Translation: CASSERGALPDTQYF.

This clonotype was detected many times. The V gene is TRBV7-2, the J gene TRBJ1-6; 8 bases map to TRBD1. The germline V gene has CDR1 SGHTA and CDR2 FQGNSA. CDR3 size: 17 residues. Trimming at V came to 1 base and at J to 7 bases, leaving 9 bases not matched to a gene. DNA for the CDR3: TGTGCCAGCAGCTTAGGACAGGGGAGGCGTTTGAATTCACCCCTCCACTTT. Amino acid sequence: CASSLGQGRRLNSPLHF.